The 18 T cell receptor beta chains listed next were all sequenced from one sample in a study of beta chain features in type 1 diabetes. cDNA synthesis used the whole RNA isolate, giving expressed TCRB sequences. Clones were sequenced by immunoSEQ multiplex PCR, and TCRdb holds only the in-frame ones, with some missing. The sample carries around 300,000 clones, approximately 11% recorded once. The sequencing input was naive CD4+ T cells from blood. Receptor source: a woman in her 30s in good health.

The chain carries TRBV5-1 and TRBJ2-5; D gene uncertain. This CDR3 has 14 amino acids. V lost 7 bases and J lost 5, with 18 bases in between. The germline V gene encodes CDR1 SGHRS and CDR2 YFSETQ. In DNA, the CDR3 is TGCGCCAGCTGCTCGTGGCCCCTTTGTGAGACCCAGTACTTC. Translated, it gives CASCSWPLCETQYF. The full variable domain, completed using reference TRBV5-1 and TRBJ2-5, is KAGVTQTPRYLIKTRGQQVTLSCSPISGHRSVSWYQQTPGQGLQFLFEYFSETQRNKGNFPGRFSGRQFSNSRSEMNVSTLELGDSALYLCASCSWPLCETQYFGPGTRLLVL.

The CDR3 is CASSYSRGTGEAFF. For the CDR3, the DNA is TGTGCCAGCAGTTACTCGAGGGGGACGGGTGAAGCTTTCTTT. The chain combines TRBV6-5 with TRBJ1-1; tentatively, D is TRBD1 (6 bases). The CDR3 runs 14 residues. V was clipped by 0 bases and J by 7 bases, with 12 bases between them. The germline V gene encodes CDR1 MNHEY and CDR2 SVGAGI.

The rearrangement links TRBV11-2 to TRBJ2-7; a possible D gene is TRBD2 (6 bases). Trimming left V 8 bases short and J 0 bases short, with 17 bases between. Germline V CDR1 and CDR2: SGHAT, FQNNGV. This CDR3 region has 15 residues. DNA for the CDR3: TGTGCCAGCGCAGGAGAGCGGGTTTCCTCCTACGAGCAGTACTTC. Its protein is CASAGERVSSYEQYF. The full variable domain, completed using reference TRBV11-2 and TRBJ2-7, is EAGVAQSPRYKIIEKRQSVAFWCNPISGHATLYWYQQILGQGPKLLIQFQNNGVVDDSQLPKDRFSAERLKGVDSTLKIQPAKLEDSAVYLCASAGERVSSYEQYFGPGTRLTVT.

The V gene is TRBV25-1, the J gene TRBJ1-2; D remains ambiguous. The CDR3 has 15 residues. Germline V gene data show CDR1 as MGHDK and CDR2 as SYGVNS. Trimming left V 3 bases short and J 4 bases short, with 15 bases between. The CDR3 spells CASSESVGGRYGYTF. DNA for the CDR3: TGTGCCAGCAGTGAGTCCGTCGGTGGGCGCTATGGCTACACCTTC.

There are a few counts of this clone. This sequence joins TRBV7-2 and TRBJ2-1; 7 bases match TRBD1. CDR1 is SGHTA, CDR2 FQGNSA, per germline. The junction had 5 bases not matched to a gene; V was cut back by 1 base and J by 8 bases. The CDR3 spans 14 residues. CDR3 nucleotides: TGTGCCAGCAGCTTAGAGGGGGCGGGCGATGAGCAGTTCTTC. Residues: CASSLEGAGDEQFF.

This clone was found a few times. The chain combines TRBV7-3 with TRBJ2-1; 12 nucleotides agree with TRBD2. Per the germline V gene, CDR1 is SGHTA and CDR2 is FQGTGA. CDR3 size: 17 residues. V shed 5 bases and J 8 bases; nucleotides not matched to a gene: 13. Here the CDR3 reads CASSPNETSGRTDEQFF. In DNA, the CDR3 is TGTGCCAGCAGCCCCAACGAGACTAGCGGGAGAACAGATGAGCAGTTCTTC.

The rearrangement uses TRBV28 and TRBJ1-3, with 7 bases aligning to TRBD1. CDR3 length equals 14 residues. Germline V CDR1 and CDR2: MDHEN, SYDVKM. J was trimmed by 2 bases and V by 6 bases; bases with no gene match: 4. The CDR3 region has the DNA TGTGCCAGCAGGCTCGACAGGGCTGGAAACACCATATATTTT. This gives the protein CASRLDRAGNTIYF.

This sequence joins TRBV28 and TRBJ2-1, with 13 nucleotides matching TRBD2. Germline-derived CDR1 and CDR2 are MDHEN and SYDVKM. Losses at the gene ends were 8 bases for V and 1 base for J; bases not matched to a gene: 17. The CDR3 sequence is 20 residues long. CDR3 coding DNA: TGTGCCAGCGGCACCCCAACTAGCGGGAGGGCCTTTGGGTCCTACAATGAGCAGTTCTTC. Translating it yields CASGTPTSGRAFGSYNEQFF.

The chain combines TRBV28 with TRBJ2-7; 7 bases align to TRBD1. The V gene end was trimmed by 6 bases and the J gene end by 6 bases; junction bases not matched to a gene: 17. The CDR3 extends over 16 amino acids. CDR1 is MDHEN and CDR2 is SYDVKM in the germline V gene. DNA for the CDR3: TGTGCCAGCAGGGGGAAAGGGGACAGTTTGCCTTTCGAGCAGTACTTC. This encodes CASRGKGDSLPFEQYF. Combining the CDR3 with reference TRBV28 and TRBJ2-7 gives the whole variable domain DVKVTQSSRYLVKRTGEKVFLECVQDMDHENMFWYRQDPGLGLRLIYFSYDVKMKEKGDIPEGYSVSREKKERFSLILESASTNQTSMYLCASRGKGDSLPFEQYFGPGTRLTVT.

The rearrangement links TRBV7-2 to TRBJ2-1, with 7 bases fitting TRBD2. The CDR3 is 13 amino acids. V was pared by 5 bases and J by 6 bases, with 4 bases of the junction left unmatched. Germline CDR1 is SGHTA and CDR2 is FQGNSA. CDR3 nucleotides: TGTGCCAGCAGCGAGACTAGCCCCAATGAGCAGTTCTTC. It translates to CASSETSPNEQFF. Supplemented by reference TRBV7-2 and TRBJ2-1, the full variable domain reads GAGVSQSPSNKVTEKGKDVELRCDPISGHTALYWYRQSLGQGLEFLIYFQGNSAPDKSGLPSDRFSAERTGGSVSTLTIQRTQQEDSAVYLCASSETSPNEQFFGPGTRLTVL.

The V gene is TRBV13, the J gene TRBJ1-1; no clear D gene. V was cut by 3 bases and J by 6 bases, with 8 bases left in between. The germline V gene encodes CDR1 PRHDT and CDR2 FYEKMQ (reference sequence). The CDR3 runs to 12 residues. The CDR3 sequence: CASSFERAEAFF. The CDR3 region has the DNA TGTGCCAGCAGCTTTGAGCGGGCTGAAGCTTTCTTT. Combining the CDR3 with reference TRBV13 and TRBJ1-1 gives the whole variable domain AAGVIQSPRHLIKEKRETATLKCYPIPRHDTVYWYQQGPGQDPQFLISFYEKMQSDKGSIPDRFSAQQFSDYHSELNMSSLELGDSALYFCASSFERAEAFFGQGTRLTVV.

This clone showed up just a few times. The chain's CDR3 is CASSQPGTGNTIYF. CDR3 DNA: TGTGCCAGCTCACAACCCGGGACAGGAAACACCATATATTTT. The chain carries TRBV18 and TRBJ1-3; D may be TRBD1 (6 bases). The CDR3 has 14 residues. Deletions cut 4 bases from V and 4 bases from J, with 11 bases between. Germline CDR1 KGHSH, CDR2 LQKENI.

This chain connects TRBV2 to TRBJ2-1; the match to TRBD2 covers 11 bases. The ends lost 5 bases at V and 0 bases at J; junction bases unmatched: 15. In germline, CDR1 is SNHLY, CDR2 FYNNEI. The CDR3 sequence is 20 residues long. The CDR3 coding sequence is TGTGCCAGCAGTCACCCTGGGACTAGCGGACCCTCAAGCTCCTACAATGAGCAGTTCTTC. This encodes CASSHPGTSGPSSSYNEQFF.

This sequence joins TRBV2 and TRBJ2-3; TRBD2 agrees at 7 bases. V was pared by 3 bases and J by 2 bases, with 2 bases of the junction left unmatched. CDR3 length equals 14 residues. In germline, CDR1 is SNHLY, CDR2 FYNNEI. The CDR3 is CASSDQRDTDTQYF. CDR3 nucleotide sequence: TGTGCCAGCAGTGACCAGCGGGACACAGATACGCAGTATTTT.

V usage is TRBV5-4 and J usage is TRBJ2-2; no reliable D call. The CDR3 covers 12 residues. The germline gives CDR1 SGHNT, CDR2 YYREEE (reference sequence). V lost 0 bases and J 10 bases, leaving 7 bases between the germline ends. CDR3 nucleotides: TGTGCCAGCAGCTTGGACCAGGTGGAGCTGTTTTTT. This translates into CASSLDQVELFF.

This clone was counted only a few times. The genes are TRBV27 and TRBJ1-3; weak D call: TRBD1 (6 bases). Between the trimmed V and J ends, which lost 6 bases and 1 base, there was a span of 10 bases. The CDR3 spans 14 residues. Germline V gene lookup returns CDR1 MNHEY and CDR2 SMNVEV (reference sequence). Written as DNA, the CDR3 is TGTGCCAGCAGGCCCAGGGGTTCTGGAAACACCATATATTTT. Residues: CASRPRGSGNTIYF.

This clone turned up a few times. V gene TRBV27 combines with J gene TRBJ2-7, with 11 bases identical to TRBD1. From germline, CDR1 is MNHEY and CDR2 SMNVEV (reference sequence). The CDR3 sequence is 16 residues long. J was trimmed by 2 bases and V by 5 bases; bases with no gene match: 8. Here the CDR3 DNA reads TGTGCCAGCAGTCATTCCCCGGGACAGGGGGCCTACGAGCAGTACTTC. Amino acids: CASSHSPGQGAYEQYF.

A few counts support this clone. V is TRBV7-6 and J is TRBJ2-5; tentatively, D is TRBD1 (6 bases). This CDR3 has 13 residues. Trimming took off 8 bases at V and 7 bases at J, with 17 bases between the two ends. CDR1 is SGHVS, CDR2 FNYEAQ, per germline. The CDR3 DNA follows: TGTGCCAGCTCACAGGGTGTTTTTGGGACCCAGTACTTC. Residues: CASSQGVFGTQYF.